This T cell receptor beta chain was sequenced for a study of blood T cell repertoires in COVID-19. Looking at the study overall: Material from acute and convalescent COVID-19 was sourced from the United States, Italy and Spain. PBMCs, B-cell-depleted T cells, or T cells were the source of the cDNA or gDNA that made up the material.

No more than 2 weeks before study entry, exposed participants had met a case of COVID-19. The J segment lost 7 bases and the V segment lost 2 bases, leaving 9 bases of the junction unmatched. Per the germline V gene, CDR1 is LGHDT and CDR2 is YNNKEL (reference sequence). This CDR3 has 15 amino acids. Sequencing was performed with immunoSEQ multiplex PCR; in TCRdb, only in-frame clones are kept and a portion is missing. The table records about 220,000 clones, 83% of them present only once. This sequence was found in a woman aged 50 to 65 who had been exposed to COVID-19. Input material: PBMCs or T cells enriched from blood (not recorded which). The chain links TRBV3-1 (or the pseudogene TRBV3-2) to TRBJ2-7; 9 nucleotides match TRBD2. The CDR3 region has the DNA TGTGCCAGCAGCCAAAAGGCGGGGGGGCCGAAAGAGCAGTACTTC. As protein: CASSQKAGGPKEQYF.